This TCR beta chain was sequenced during a study of T cells in localized non-small cell lung cancer. This CDR3 is 14 amino acids long. The ends lost 3 bases at V and 8 bases at J; junction bases unmatched: 8. CDR1 MDHEN and CDR2 SYDVKM come from the germline V gene. In its sample, this clone was seen once. The assay was immunoSEQ multiplex PCR, and TCRdb's table has in-frame clones only and misses some. The data show fewer than 950 clones, less than 25% seen once. Adjacent lung, free of atypia, was sampled at least 2 cm from the tumor margin. The sequence derives from a man aged 40 to 75 with stage I squamous cell lung carcinoma. V gene TRBV28 combines with J gene TRBJ2-7, with 9 bases lining up with TRBD1. Source: normal lung tissue next to the tumor, taken before any cancer treatment. The CDR3 DNA sequence: TGTGCCAGCAGTTTCCACGGGGACAGGGCAAAGCAGTACTTC. Its protein is CASSFHGDRAKQYF.